The rows below give T cell receptor beta chains drawn from one sample of a study of fetal regulatory T cell absence and autoimmunity. The repertoire was sequenced with immunoSEQ multiplex PCR; TCRdb's copy has only in-frame clones and lacks some. The sample includes approximately 94,000 clones, about 78% seen only once; the top ten take roughly 2%. The sample comprised pancreas tissue. The origin of the receptors is a male donor with IPEX syndrome. Both conserved end residues are part of each CDR3. D genes are given only for firm matches.

V	D	J	CDR3
TRBV27	TRBD2	TRBJ2-7	CASSFGAGGSYEQYF
TRBV11-2	.	TRBJ2-6	CASSLAPSIVSGANVLTF
TRBV7-9	.	TRBJ1-1	CASSPGPRAGTEAFF
TRBV30	TRBD2	TRBJ2-7	CAWRSGNLGEQYF
TRBV6-6	.	TRBJ2-4	CASSRKRDSKNIQYF
TRBV5-1	.	TRBJ1-2	CASSLGVGYGYTF
TRBV5-5	TRBD2	TRBJ2-5	CASSLLAGGKETQYF
TRBV6-1	.	TRBJ1-5	CASSEAQPQHF
TRBV27	TRBD2	TRBJ2-1	CASSGRSYNEQFF
TRBV2	.	TRBJ2-1	CASSPFDRRDYNEQFF